Sequencing of this T cell receptor beta chain was carried out in a study of blood T cell repertoires in COVID-19. The length of the CDR3 is 16 residues. Trimming cost V 2 bases and J 3 bases, with 17 bases left between them. Per germline, CDR1 KGHSH and CDR2 LQKENI. Produced via immunoSEQ multiplex PCR; TCRdb's table is partial and in-frame only. This sample yields over 400,000 clones, of which roughly 88% are seen a single time; more than 1.4% belongs to the top ten. This receptor was obtained from a woman younger than 45 with active or convalescent COVID-19. Sequencing was carried out using peripheral blood. The chain is built from TRBV18 and TRBJ2-7; tentatively, D is TRBD1 (5 bases). Written as DNA, the CDR3 is TGTGCCAGCTCACCATCTGCTGCACCTGGACACTACGAGCAGTACTTC. Protein: CASSPSAAPGHYEQYF. Full variable domain (remainder filled in from reference TRBV18 and TRBJ2-7): NAGVMQNPRHLVRRRGQEARLRCSPMKGHSHVYWYRQLPEEGLKFMVYLQKENIIDESGMPKERFSAEFPKEGPSILRIQQVVRGDSAAYFCASSPSAAPGHYEQYFGPGTRLTVT.